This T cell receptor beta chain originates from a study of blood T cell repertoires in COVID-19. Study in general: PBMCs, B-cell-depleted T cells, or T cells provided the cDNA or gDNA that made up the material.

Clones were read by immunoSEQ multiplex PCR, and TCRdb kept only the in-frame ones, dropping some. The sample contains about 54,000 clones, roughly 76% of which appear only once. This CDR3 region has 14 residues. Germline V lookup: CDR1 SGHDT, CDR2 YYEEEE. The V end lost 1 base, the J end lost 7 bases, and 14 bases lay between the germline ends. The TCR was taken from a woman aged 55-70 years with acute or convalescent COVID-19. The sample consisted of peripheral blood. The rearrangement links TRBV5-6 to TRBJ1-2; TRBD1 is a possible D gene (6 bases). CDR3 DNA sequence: TGTGCCAGCAGCTTGTCCACAGGGACGGGTGGCTACACCTTC. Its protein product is CASSLSTGTGGYTF.